The following is a TCR beta chain sequence with its context. Its specificity is unknown. Repertoires were generated with immunoSEQ multiplex PCR, while TCRdb's copy carries only in-frame clones and drops some. The sample lists around 1,100,000 clones; 60% to 80% were seen once. The data were taken from a study of shared clonotypes between healthy human individuals. Overall study results and limits: With a handful of donors compared, roughly 5% of naive CD4 clonotypes were shared.

The CDR3 contains 12 residues. The germline V gene encodes CDR1 MDHEN and CDR2 SYDVKM. V lost 6 bases and J 4 bases, leaving 9 bases between the germline ends. This chain links TRBV28 with TRBJ1-2; D is ambiguous. This receptor was identified in a man aged 18 to 29 in good health. Some clones in this sample may be carry-over from other donors' samples. The sequencing sample was made of memory CD4+ T cells from PBMCs. Subset: CD45RA-negative fraction. CDR3 residues: CASSPTVYGYTF. The CDR3 nucleotides are TGTGCCAGCAGCCCTACCGTCTATGGCTACACCTTC.